Following are 25 T cell receptor beta chains from one sample sequenced in a study of blood T cell repertoires in COVID-19. Only in-frame clones appear in the TCRdb table, and some are missing; sequencing was by immunoSEQ multiplex PCR. Among about 260,000 clones listed, roughly nine tenths were seen once. Specimen: peripheral blood. The receptors originated from a man aged 40-49 years who had recovered from COVID-19.

The chain uses TRBV2 and TRBJ2-3; a possible D gene is TRBD2 (5 bases). The germline V and J ends were trimmed by 0 bases and 8 bases, with 12 bases remaining between them. The length of the CDR3 is 14 residues. Germline V gives CDR1 SNHLY, CDR2 FYNNEI. CDR3 nucleotide sequence: TGTGCCAGCAGTGAAGCATCTAGCTCCCGTACGCAGTATTTT. This codes for CASSEASSSRTQYF.

CDR3 sequence (DNA): TGTGCCAGCTCCCAAGGGGCCAGGAGTCGAACGGAGCTGTTTTTT. Protein product: CASSQGARSRTELFF. The chain joins TRBV6-4 to TRBJ2-2; D might be TRBD1 (5 bases). The CDR3 extends over 15 amino acids. Trimming took 8 bases from V and 10 from J, leaving 23 bases between them. CDR1 and CDR2 from the germline V gene are MRHNA and SNTAGT.

This clone was recorded a few times. The CDR3 is CASSILAGGPSGTGELFF. DNA of the CDR3: TGTGCCAGTAGTATCTTAGCGGGAGGGCCCTCGGGCACCGGGGAGCTGTTTTTT. This sequence joins TRBV19 and TRBJ2-2, with 11 nucleotides matching TRBD2. The CDR3 consists of 18 residues. The V gene's germline CDR1 is LNHDA and CDR2 SQIVND (reference sequence). Trimming removed 3 bases from V and 4 bases from J; junction bases left unmatched: 10.

The genes are TRBV3-1 (or the pseudogene TRBV3-2) and TRBJ2-4; 15 bases agree with TRBD2. V was clipped by 1 base and J by 0 bases; unmatched bases: 4. CDR1 and CDR2 from the germline V gene are LGHDT and YNNKEL (reference sequence). The CDR3 runs 19 residues. CDR3 loop: CASSQVGLAGGIAKNIQYF. The CDR3 DNA reads as TGTGCCAGCAGCCAAGTCGGACTAGCGGGAGGGATAGCCAAAAACATTCAGTACTTC.

The gene calls are TRBV28 and TRBJ1-2; D uncertain. This CDR3 contains 14 residues. Germline assignment: CDR1 MDHEN and CDR2 SYDVKM. With 5 bases removed from V and 4 bases from J, the gap between germline ends came to 14 bases. CDR3 nucleotide sequence: TGTGCCAGCAGTCCGGGTCTAGTGGGCTATGGCTACACCTTC. Translated: CASSPGLVGYGYTF.

J is TRBJ2-1 and V is TRBV9; 9 nucleotides agree with TRBD2. J gave up 5 bases and V 0 bases, and 12 bases lay outside the gene matches. Germline V gene lookup returns CDR1 SGDLS and CDR2 YYNGEE. This CDR3 comprises 18 residues. The CDR3 spells CASSVAPAGGIEDNEQFF. The DNA of the CDR3 is TGTGCCAGCAGCGTAGCTCCGGCGGGGGGGATTGAGGACAATGAGCAGTTCTTC.

The J gene is TRBJ2-3, the V gene TRBV27; tentatively, D is TRBD1 (5 bases). Germline lookup yields CDR1 MNHEY and CDR2 SMNVEV (reference sequence). This CDR3 region has 14 residues. V lost 7 bases and J 1 base, leaving 12 bases between the germline ends. The CDR3 nucleotides read TGTGCCAGCACCTCCTGGGGCGGCACAGATACGCAGTATTTT. Translation: CASTSWGGTDTQYF.

This clone was detected a few times. The J gene is TRBJ1-6, the V gene TRBV12-5; TRBD1 matches 9 bases. V lost 6 bases to trimming and J lost 10 bases; unmatched junction nucleotides: 10. The CDR3 covers 15 residues. The germline gives CDR1 LGHNT, CDR2 FRNRAP. As DNA, the CDR3 is TGTGCTAGTGGACAGGGGGCCGGATGGAAGTCACCCCTCCACTTT. Translated: CASGQGAGWKSPLHF.

V and J are TRBV19 and TRBJ1-1; D gene ambiguous. The germline V gene encodes CDR1 LNHDA and CDR2 SQIVND (reference sequence). This CDR3 has 12 residues. Trimming removed 7 bases at V and 7 bases at J, with 13 bases between. The CDR3 DNA reads as TGTGCCAGTACTTCGCCCCGGTTTGAAGCTTTCTTT. It translates to CASTSPRFEAFF.

In this sample, this clone turned up a few times. J is TRBJ2-7 and V is TRBV6-2 or TRBV6-3; D gene uncertain. The CDR3 runs 13 residues. Per germline, CDR1 MNHEY and CDR2 SVGEGT. Trimming pared 2 bases from V and 1 base from J, leaving 6 bases between. CDR3: CASSYASSYEQYF. The DNA for the CDR3 is TGTGCCAGCAGTTACGCGTCGTCCTACGAGCAGTACTTC.

The J gene is TRBJ1-2, the V gene TRBV19, with no clear D. The CDR3 totals 13 residues. Trimming stripped 6 bases from V and 8 bases from J, with 16 bases between. Germline V lookup: CDR1 LNHDA, CDR2 SQIVND (reference sequence). In DNA, the CDR3 is TGTGCCAGTAGCCTCAACGGGGTCGGGGGCTACACCTTC. Residues: CASSLNGVGGYTF.

This clone appeared a single time. V and J are TRBV6-5 and TRBJ2-3, with D tentatively TRBD2 (6 bases). This CDR3 comprises 13 residues. Between the trimmed V and J ends, which lost 6 bases and 1 base, there was a span of 8 bases. The V gene's germline CDR1 is MNHEY and CDR2 SVGAGI. The CDR3 sequence: CASRASGTDTQYF. CDR3 nucleotides: TGTGCCAGCAGGGCTAGCGGCACAGATACGCAGTATTTT.

The chain joins TRBV7-2 to TRBJ2-7, with D possibly being TRBD2 (7 bases). Germline assignment: CDR1 SGHTA and CDR2 FQGNSA. The CDR3 totals 17 residues. With 4 bases removed from V and 1 base from J, the gap between germline ends came to 20 bases. DNA for the CDR3: TGTGCCAGCAGCTGGGGGGGCGGTCCTTCGAATTCCTACGAGCAGTACTTC. Its protein is CASSWGGGPSNSYEQYF.

This chain connects TRBV21-1 to TRBJ1-6; TRBD1, the table's D call, lacks a check against the DNA. TRBV21-1 is a listed pseudogene. This CDR3 spans 19 amino acids. The CDR3, as DNA: TGTGCCAGCAGCAAAGAAGGACAGAGGGCTTTTATGGAGAATTCACCCCTCCACTTT. This sequence encodes CASSKEGQRAFMENSPLHF.

This rearrangement joins TRBV5-4 to TRBJ2-7; 11 bases line up with TRBD1. Germline CDR1 SGHNT, CDR2 YYREEE (reference sequence). This CDR3 comprises 16 residues. The ends lost 9 bases at V and 6 bases at J; junction bases unmatched: 17. In DNA form, the CDR3 reads TGTGCCACTACAACGGGCTCCAGGACAGGGGGCGCCGAGCAGTACTTC. Translating gives CATTTGSRTGGAEQYF.

The chain couples TRBV5-5 to TRBJ1-4; TRBD1 aligns across 7 bases. From germline, CDR1 is SGHKS and CDR2 YYEKEE (reference sequence). The CDR3 spans 17 residues. The V gene end was trimmed by 2 bases and the J gene end by 8 bases; junction bases not matched to a gene: 15. This chain's CDR3 is CASSLQGQLVRREKLFF. CDR3 nucleotides: TGTGCCAGCAGCTTACAGGGGCAGCTGGTAAGGAGAGAAAAACTGTTTTTT.

This clone has a handful of counts. This chain uses TRBV5-5 with TRBJ2-7, with TRBD1 as a possible D gene (6 bases). The CDR3 covers 14 residues. Germline V gene data show CDR1 as SGHKS and CDR2 as YYEKEE (reference sequence). V lost 2 bases and J lost 0, with 9 bases in between. The CDR3 here is CASSFVGASYEQYF. CDR3 DNA sequence: TGTGCCAGCAGCTTTGTGGGGGCCTCCTACGAGCAGTACTTC. Full variable domain (missing parts from reference TRBV5-5 and TRBJ2-7): DAGVTQSPTHLIKTRGQQVTLRCSPISGHKSVSWYQQVLGQGPQFIFQYYEKEERGRGNFPDRFSARQFPNYSSELNVNALLLGDSALYLCASSFVGASYEQYFGPGTRLTVT.

The chain employs TRBV11-2 and TRBJ2-7; unclear D gene. Trimming took 1 base from V and 5 from J, leaving 18 bases between them. This CDR3 has 16 amino acids. Germline V lookup: CDR1 SGHAT, CDR2 FQNNGV. CDR3 DNA sequence: TGTGCCAGCAGCTTAGTCCTCCTGAGAACCTACCACGAGCAGTACTTC. It yields the protein CASSLVLLRTYHEQYF.

The chain has TRBV20-1 and TRBJ2-1; 7 bases agree with TRBD2. In germline, CDR1 is DFQATT, CDR2 SNEGSKA (reference sequence). Unmatched junction bases numbered 2, after V lost 5 bases and J lost 7 bases. The CDR3 totals 11 residues. CDR3 bases: TGCAGTGCTCGGGAGGCTAATGAGCAGTTCTTC. Translated, it gives CSAREANEQFF.

This chain joins TRBV5-1 and TRBJ2-1, with TRBD1 matching over 10 bases. The CDR3 runs to 16 residues. The germline gives CDR1 SGHRS, CDR2 YFSETQ. Unmatched junction bases numbered 4, after V lost 0 bases and J lost 4 bases. The CDR3: CASSLVGGQGYNEQFF. Here the CDR3 DNA reads TGCGCCAGCAGCTTGGTTGGGGGACAGGGGTACAATGAGCAGTTCTTC.

The chain carries TRBV10-1 and TRBJ1-4; the match to TRBD1 covers 7 bases. CDR3 length: 14 residues. Germline V gene lookup returns CDR1 WNHNN and CDR2 SYGVQD (reference sequence). J gave up 6 bases and V 6 bases, and 7 bases lay outside the gene matches. The CDR3 region has the DNA TGCGCCAGCAGATCCAGGGGGTGGGATGAAAAACTGTTTTTT. It encodes CASRSRGWDEKLFF.

This chain links TRBV10-1 with TRBJ2-1; 8 bases are a match to TRBD2. Germline CDR1 reads WNHNN; CDR2 reads SYGVQD (reference sequence). CDR3 length equals 15 residues. Unmatched junction bases numbered 2, after V lost 0 bases and J lost 4 bases. The CDR3 is CASSESGGGYNEQFF. For the CDR3, the DNA is TGCGCCAGCAGTGAGTCTGGCGGGGGGTACAATGAGCAGTTCTTC.

The V gene is TRBV6-1, the J gene TRBJ2-3; the D is unclear. Germline V lookup: CDR1 MNHNS, CDR2 SASEGT. V dropped 0 bases and J dropped 5 bases, with 3 bases sitting between them. The CDR3 contains 12 residues. CDR3 coding DNA: TGTGCCAGCAGTGAAGCCGGAGATACGCAGTATTTT. Residues: CASSEAGDTQYF.

The rearrangement uses TRBV7-9 and TRBJ1-2; possible D gene TRBD1, 6 bases. Germline CDR1 SEHNR, CDR2 FQNEAQ (reference sequence). This CDR3 has 18 residues. V was clipped by 1 base and J by 6 bases, with 24 bases between them. CDR3 nucleotides: TGTGCCAGCAGCTTAGGTGTCATAGGGACACCGGGGAGGGATGGCTACACCTTC. The encoded protein is CASSLGVIGTPGRDGYTF.

This clone appeared once. This sequence joins TRBV7-9 and TRBJ1-4, with D perhaps matching TRBD1 (6 bases). Germline V gene data show CDR1 as SEHNR and CDR2 as FQNEAQ (reference sequence). Trimming took off 3 bases at V and 2 bases at J, with 13 bases between the two ends. This CDR3 spans 16 amino acids. The CDR3 DNA sequence: TGTGCCAGCAGCTTCGGACAGCCGGGCACTAATGAAAAACTGTTTTTT. Translation gives CASSFGQPGTNEKLFF.